This paragraph reports one T cell receptor (beta chain). Its antigen is not identified. Sequencing was performed with immunoSEQ multiplex PCR; in TCRdb, only in-frame clones are kept and a portion is missing. This sample carries tens of thousands of clones, 90% of them seen once, and the ten largest clones take 4% to 5%. The V and J ends lost 2 bases and 8 bases respectively, with 17 bases between them. This CDR3 contains 16 residues. Germline values: CDR1 SGHRS, CDR2 YFSETQ. The data belong to a study of graft-versus-host responses after intestinal transplantation. This TCR derives from a human donor who was the organ donor for an intestinal transplant. V gene TRBV5-1 combines with J gene TRBJ1-6; possible D gene TRBD1, 5 bases. Here the sequenced sample was unstimulated CD8+ T cells sorted from spleen or lymph node cells, taken before transplant. The DNA of the CDR3 is TGCGCCAGCAGCTTCTCCTACAGGTCCAGAGATTCACCCCTCCACTTT. It is translated as CASSFSYRSRDSPLHF.